This T cell receptor beta chain is drawn from a study of blood T cell repertoires in COVID-19. Study overall: Samples representing acute and convalescent COVID-19 were sourced from the United States, Italy and Spain. T cells, B-cell-depleted T cells, or PBMCs provided the cDNA or gDNA that served as material.

Per germline, CDR1 MNHEY and CDR2 SMNVEV (reference sequence). Trimming took 6 bases from V and 1 from J; bases not matched to a gene: 6. CDR3 length equals 14 residues. Patients from Seattle were sampled longitudinally, starting during active infection. Original processing notes: Nucleated cell counts were estimated from reference gene primer amplification. Profiled with immunoSEQ multiplex PCR; TCRdb holds only in-frame clones, not every one. The V and J calls and clone size were taken over from that table, and D and trimming were inferred from the DNA. The sample carries some 290,000 clones, 90% recorded once.

Sequences were obtained from peripheral blood. The TCR originated in a woman in her 40s with COVID-19, enrolled during active disease. The V call is TRBV27, the J call TRBJ2-7; 7 bases fit TRBD1. The CDR3 loop reads CASSPDRVSYEQYF. The DNA of the CDR3 is TGTGCCAGCAGCCCCGACAGGGTATCCTACGAGCAGTACTTC.